This T cell receptor beta chain derives from a study of CD8+CD57+ T cells in acquired aplastic anemia listed by TCRdb under 2018. In the study overall: DNA extracted from sorted CD4+ and CD8+ cells had a mean of about 3.2 ug, with a range of about 0.18 to 27.4 ug. CD8+CD57+ expansion was defined as a frequency above the mean frequency observed in healthy subjects.

Reading the germline V gene gives CDR1 MNHNS and CDR2 SASEGT. Reading from cysteine to phenylalanine, the CDR3 counts 13 amino acids. Only CDR3 DNA remains: 39 bases, in frame from the first base. V sheds 3 bases and J sheds 3 bases, leaving 7 bases between their ends. Expansion of CD8+CD57+ cells had been shown by flow cytometry in the patients chosen for sequencing. All patients had severe acquired aplastic anemia diagnosed by International Study of Aplastic Anemia and Agranulocytosis and Camitta criteria. At the time blood was sampled, none of the patients had received any therapy. The study deep-sequenced TCR repertoires of sorted CD4+ and CD8+ blood T cells from severe aplastic anemia patients and healthy subjects. Patients were enrolled in the USA under clinicaltrials.gov protocols 00001620, 01623167, 00001397, 00071045, 00081523 and 00961064. Ficoll-Paque density gradient centrifugation was used to isolate peripheral blood mononuclear cells. Before DNA extraction, CD4+ and CD8+ T cells were sorted with FACS or magnetic beads.

This clonotype was counted only a few times. This clone's antigen is unknown. No qualities accompany the bases; no much larger clone lies one base away. Profiling of TCR beta VDJ combinations and CDR3 sequences used genomic DNA as the template. An Illumina HiSeq 2000 was the platform used for TCR repertoire sequencing. The authors' analysis ran thus. TRBV/TRBJ rearrangement plots, CDR3 size and DJ length profiles, and Simpson's diversity index were used to assess repertoires. The immunodominant clone was defined as the most abundant DNA sequence in deep sequencing data. CDR3 amino acid sequences were checked for sharing between subjects and were compared against published repertoires and the VDJdb database. TCRdb applied fastp at Q25 and MiXCR to the public reads, then kept only in-frame beta chains. Each entry is one CDR3 protein sequence, shown with its most common DNA and genes. TCRdb's processing, not the authors', yielded these V and J calls. The sample yields 450,000 to 600,000 distinct CDR3 sequences; approximately 32% were counted once. Under 0.95% of the sample belongs to the ten largest clones.

The research as a whole found: Fewer than 30 CD8+ CDR3 sequences were found in both patients and controls but appeared to be highly expressed in patients and within the immunodominant clones of the patients. Between patients and healthy controls, no significant difference in CD8+ Simpson's diversity was found (P=0.060).

Sequenced sample: sorted CD4+, CD8+, or CD8+CD57+ T cells (not recorded which) from PBMCs. The TCR comes from a human donor with aplastic anemia. The receptor chain draws on TRBV6-1 and TRBJ2-3; too little of a D gene remains to name it. DNA sequence: TGTGCCAGCAGTGATTGGGGTACAGATACGCAGTATTTT. Translated, this is CASSDWGTDTQYF.